Following are 8 T cell receptor beta chains from one sample sequenced in a study of post-analysis software for immune sequencing data. Overall study findings and caveats: TRBV5-6, TRBV5-1 and TRBV20-1 belonged to a set of roughly five TRBV segments that were more frequent in patients than controls.

Incorporated into the TCR beta cDNA libraries were unique molecular identifiers, which served to reduce PCR and sequencing biases. A single record per CDR3 protein comes from TCRdb applying MiXCR to the PCR reads. The data show 750,000 to 950,000 distinct CDR3 sequences, under 70% seen once. Their specific antigens are unknown. The specimen sequenced was blood. These receptors originate from a girl under 18 with multiple sclerosis.

The rearrangement uses TRBV3-1 and TRBJ2-5; TRBD2 matches 9 bases. The last part of the DNA fits TRBJ2-7 better; the J call may be wrong. Germline V gene sequence: CDR1 LGHDT, CDR2 YNNKEL (reference sequence). This CDR3 contains 13 residues. CDR3 region: CASSRALAGEQYF. As DNA, the CDR3 is TGTGCCAGCAGCCGGGCACTAGCGGGCGAGCAGTACTTC.

The V gene is TRBV7-8, the J gene TRBJ2-5, with D possibly being TRBD1 (6 bases). V was cut by 6 bases and J by 5 bases, with 22 bases left in between. Per the germline V gene, CDR1 is SGHVS and CDR2 is FQNEAQ. This CDR3 contains 16 residues. The CDR3: CASRNAGTFIAETQYF. CDR3 nucleotide sequence: TGTGCCAGCAGGAACGCCGGGACATTCATTGCGGAGACCCAGTACTTC.

This clonotype was found a few times. DNA for the CDR3: TGCGCCAGCAGCCTCCGACAGGGGGCGGTCGAGACCCAGTACTTC. Translating it yields CASSLRQGAVETQYF. V gene TRBV4-1 combines with J gene TRBJ2-5; 10 bases map to TRBD1. The CDR3 spans 15 residues. The V gene's germline CDR1 is MGHRA and CDR2 YSYEKL. V lost 4 bases to trimming and J lost 5 bases; unmatched junction nucleotides: 7.

This chain uses TRBV5-6 with TRBJ2-7; no clear D gene. Deletions cut 2 bases from V and 6 bases from J, with 9 bases between. The CDR3 contains 12 residues. Germline V gene sequence: CDR1 SGHDT, CDR2 YYEEEE. The CDR3: CASSLRRGEQYF. The CDR3 DNA reads as TGTGCCAGCAGCTTACGACGAGGCGAGCAGTACTTC.

This clonotype was picked up a small number of times. The chain couples TRBV10-3 to TRBJ2-4, with TRBD2 matching over 10 bases. The end of the DNA is better explained by TRBJ2-7, so the J call may be wrong. This CDR3 is 15 amino acids long. Germline V lookup: CDR1 ENHRY, CDR2 SYGVKD. The CDR3 region has the DNA TGTGCCATCAGTGAGTCGGCTAGCGGGAGTTACGAGCAGTACTTC. Encoded protein: CAISESASGSYEQYF.

Concerning this clonotype itself: At one end, the junction sequence differs from germline, possibly due to a read error. The chain couples TRBV29-1 to TRBJ1-1; D not certain. This CDR3 contains 11 residues. CDR1 and CDR2 from the germline V gene are SQVTM and ANQGSEA. The CDR3 coding sequence is TGCGGCGTTGCAGCGGGCCGAGGGGCTTTCTTT. Translation: CGVAAGRGAFF.

V usage is TRBV12-3 or TRBV12-4 and J usage is TRBJ1-6, with 11 bases matching TRBD1. The ends lost 2 bases at V and 10 bases at J; junction bases unmatched: 4. The CDR3 loop spans 15 amino acids. CDR3 in DNA: TGTGCCAGCAGTTTATCGGGACAGGGGGGCTCACCCCTCCACTTT. It encodes CASSLSGQGGSPLHF.

The CDR3 coding sequence is TGTGCCAGCAGCCCTGTCCGGTCCTACAATGAGCAGTTCTTC. It yields the protein CASSPVRSYNEQFF. This sequence joins TRBV7-9 and TRBJ2-1; D not certain. V lost 5 bases, J lost 1 base, and 9 bases lay in between. The CDR3 covers 14 residues. CDR1 is SEHNR and CDR2 is FQNEAQ in the germline V gene (reference sequence).